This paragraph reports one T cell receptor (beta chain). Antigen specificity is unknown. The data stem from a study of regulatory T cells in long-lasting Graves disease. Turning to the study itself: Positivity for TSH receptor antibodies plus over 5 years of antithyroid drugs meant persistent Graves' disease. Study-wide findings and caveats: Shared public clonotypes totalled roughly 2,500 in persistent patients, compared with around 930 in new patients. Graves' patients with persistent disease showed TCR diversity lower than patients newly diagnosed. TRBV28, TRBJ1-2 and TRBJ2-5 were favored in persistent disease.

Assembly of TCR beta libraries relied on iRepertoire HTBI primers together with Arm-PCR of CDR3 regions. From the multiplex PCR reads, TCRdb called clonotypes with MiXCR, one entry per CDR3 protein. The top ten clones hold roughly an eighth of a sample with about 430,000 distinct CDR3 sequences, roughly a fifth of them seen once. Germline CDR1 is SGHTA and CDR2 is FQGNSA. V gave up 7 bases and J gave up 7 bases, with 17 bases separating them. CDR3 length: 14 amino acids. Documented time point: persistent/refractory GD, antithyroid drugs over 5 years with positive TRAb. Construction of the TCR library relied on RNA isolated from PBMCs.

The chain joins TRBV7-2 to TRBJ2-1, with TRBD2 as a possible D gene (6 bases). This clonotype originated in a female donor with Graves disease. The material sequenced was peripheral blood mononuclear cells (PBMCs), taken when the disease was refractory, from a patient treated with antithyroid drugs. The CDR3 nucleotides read TGTGCCAGCACCACTTGGGGGGAACTAAATGAGCAGTTCTTC. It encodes CASTTWGELNEQFF.